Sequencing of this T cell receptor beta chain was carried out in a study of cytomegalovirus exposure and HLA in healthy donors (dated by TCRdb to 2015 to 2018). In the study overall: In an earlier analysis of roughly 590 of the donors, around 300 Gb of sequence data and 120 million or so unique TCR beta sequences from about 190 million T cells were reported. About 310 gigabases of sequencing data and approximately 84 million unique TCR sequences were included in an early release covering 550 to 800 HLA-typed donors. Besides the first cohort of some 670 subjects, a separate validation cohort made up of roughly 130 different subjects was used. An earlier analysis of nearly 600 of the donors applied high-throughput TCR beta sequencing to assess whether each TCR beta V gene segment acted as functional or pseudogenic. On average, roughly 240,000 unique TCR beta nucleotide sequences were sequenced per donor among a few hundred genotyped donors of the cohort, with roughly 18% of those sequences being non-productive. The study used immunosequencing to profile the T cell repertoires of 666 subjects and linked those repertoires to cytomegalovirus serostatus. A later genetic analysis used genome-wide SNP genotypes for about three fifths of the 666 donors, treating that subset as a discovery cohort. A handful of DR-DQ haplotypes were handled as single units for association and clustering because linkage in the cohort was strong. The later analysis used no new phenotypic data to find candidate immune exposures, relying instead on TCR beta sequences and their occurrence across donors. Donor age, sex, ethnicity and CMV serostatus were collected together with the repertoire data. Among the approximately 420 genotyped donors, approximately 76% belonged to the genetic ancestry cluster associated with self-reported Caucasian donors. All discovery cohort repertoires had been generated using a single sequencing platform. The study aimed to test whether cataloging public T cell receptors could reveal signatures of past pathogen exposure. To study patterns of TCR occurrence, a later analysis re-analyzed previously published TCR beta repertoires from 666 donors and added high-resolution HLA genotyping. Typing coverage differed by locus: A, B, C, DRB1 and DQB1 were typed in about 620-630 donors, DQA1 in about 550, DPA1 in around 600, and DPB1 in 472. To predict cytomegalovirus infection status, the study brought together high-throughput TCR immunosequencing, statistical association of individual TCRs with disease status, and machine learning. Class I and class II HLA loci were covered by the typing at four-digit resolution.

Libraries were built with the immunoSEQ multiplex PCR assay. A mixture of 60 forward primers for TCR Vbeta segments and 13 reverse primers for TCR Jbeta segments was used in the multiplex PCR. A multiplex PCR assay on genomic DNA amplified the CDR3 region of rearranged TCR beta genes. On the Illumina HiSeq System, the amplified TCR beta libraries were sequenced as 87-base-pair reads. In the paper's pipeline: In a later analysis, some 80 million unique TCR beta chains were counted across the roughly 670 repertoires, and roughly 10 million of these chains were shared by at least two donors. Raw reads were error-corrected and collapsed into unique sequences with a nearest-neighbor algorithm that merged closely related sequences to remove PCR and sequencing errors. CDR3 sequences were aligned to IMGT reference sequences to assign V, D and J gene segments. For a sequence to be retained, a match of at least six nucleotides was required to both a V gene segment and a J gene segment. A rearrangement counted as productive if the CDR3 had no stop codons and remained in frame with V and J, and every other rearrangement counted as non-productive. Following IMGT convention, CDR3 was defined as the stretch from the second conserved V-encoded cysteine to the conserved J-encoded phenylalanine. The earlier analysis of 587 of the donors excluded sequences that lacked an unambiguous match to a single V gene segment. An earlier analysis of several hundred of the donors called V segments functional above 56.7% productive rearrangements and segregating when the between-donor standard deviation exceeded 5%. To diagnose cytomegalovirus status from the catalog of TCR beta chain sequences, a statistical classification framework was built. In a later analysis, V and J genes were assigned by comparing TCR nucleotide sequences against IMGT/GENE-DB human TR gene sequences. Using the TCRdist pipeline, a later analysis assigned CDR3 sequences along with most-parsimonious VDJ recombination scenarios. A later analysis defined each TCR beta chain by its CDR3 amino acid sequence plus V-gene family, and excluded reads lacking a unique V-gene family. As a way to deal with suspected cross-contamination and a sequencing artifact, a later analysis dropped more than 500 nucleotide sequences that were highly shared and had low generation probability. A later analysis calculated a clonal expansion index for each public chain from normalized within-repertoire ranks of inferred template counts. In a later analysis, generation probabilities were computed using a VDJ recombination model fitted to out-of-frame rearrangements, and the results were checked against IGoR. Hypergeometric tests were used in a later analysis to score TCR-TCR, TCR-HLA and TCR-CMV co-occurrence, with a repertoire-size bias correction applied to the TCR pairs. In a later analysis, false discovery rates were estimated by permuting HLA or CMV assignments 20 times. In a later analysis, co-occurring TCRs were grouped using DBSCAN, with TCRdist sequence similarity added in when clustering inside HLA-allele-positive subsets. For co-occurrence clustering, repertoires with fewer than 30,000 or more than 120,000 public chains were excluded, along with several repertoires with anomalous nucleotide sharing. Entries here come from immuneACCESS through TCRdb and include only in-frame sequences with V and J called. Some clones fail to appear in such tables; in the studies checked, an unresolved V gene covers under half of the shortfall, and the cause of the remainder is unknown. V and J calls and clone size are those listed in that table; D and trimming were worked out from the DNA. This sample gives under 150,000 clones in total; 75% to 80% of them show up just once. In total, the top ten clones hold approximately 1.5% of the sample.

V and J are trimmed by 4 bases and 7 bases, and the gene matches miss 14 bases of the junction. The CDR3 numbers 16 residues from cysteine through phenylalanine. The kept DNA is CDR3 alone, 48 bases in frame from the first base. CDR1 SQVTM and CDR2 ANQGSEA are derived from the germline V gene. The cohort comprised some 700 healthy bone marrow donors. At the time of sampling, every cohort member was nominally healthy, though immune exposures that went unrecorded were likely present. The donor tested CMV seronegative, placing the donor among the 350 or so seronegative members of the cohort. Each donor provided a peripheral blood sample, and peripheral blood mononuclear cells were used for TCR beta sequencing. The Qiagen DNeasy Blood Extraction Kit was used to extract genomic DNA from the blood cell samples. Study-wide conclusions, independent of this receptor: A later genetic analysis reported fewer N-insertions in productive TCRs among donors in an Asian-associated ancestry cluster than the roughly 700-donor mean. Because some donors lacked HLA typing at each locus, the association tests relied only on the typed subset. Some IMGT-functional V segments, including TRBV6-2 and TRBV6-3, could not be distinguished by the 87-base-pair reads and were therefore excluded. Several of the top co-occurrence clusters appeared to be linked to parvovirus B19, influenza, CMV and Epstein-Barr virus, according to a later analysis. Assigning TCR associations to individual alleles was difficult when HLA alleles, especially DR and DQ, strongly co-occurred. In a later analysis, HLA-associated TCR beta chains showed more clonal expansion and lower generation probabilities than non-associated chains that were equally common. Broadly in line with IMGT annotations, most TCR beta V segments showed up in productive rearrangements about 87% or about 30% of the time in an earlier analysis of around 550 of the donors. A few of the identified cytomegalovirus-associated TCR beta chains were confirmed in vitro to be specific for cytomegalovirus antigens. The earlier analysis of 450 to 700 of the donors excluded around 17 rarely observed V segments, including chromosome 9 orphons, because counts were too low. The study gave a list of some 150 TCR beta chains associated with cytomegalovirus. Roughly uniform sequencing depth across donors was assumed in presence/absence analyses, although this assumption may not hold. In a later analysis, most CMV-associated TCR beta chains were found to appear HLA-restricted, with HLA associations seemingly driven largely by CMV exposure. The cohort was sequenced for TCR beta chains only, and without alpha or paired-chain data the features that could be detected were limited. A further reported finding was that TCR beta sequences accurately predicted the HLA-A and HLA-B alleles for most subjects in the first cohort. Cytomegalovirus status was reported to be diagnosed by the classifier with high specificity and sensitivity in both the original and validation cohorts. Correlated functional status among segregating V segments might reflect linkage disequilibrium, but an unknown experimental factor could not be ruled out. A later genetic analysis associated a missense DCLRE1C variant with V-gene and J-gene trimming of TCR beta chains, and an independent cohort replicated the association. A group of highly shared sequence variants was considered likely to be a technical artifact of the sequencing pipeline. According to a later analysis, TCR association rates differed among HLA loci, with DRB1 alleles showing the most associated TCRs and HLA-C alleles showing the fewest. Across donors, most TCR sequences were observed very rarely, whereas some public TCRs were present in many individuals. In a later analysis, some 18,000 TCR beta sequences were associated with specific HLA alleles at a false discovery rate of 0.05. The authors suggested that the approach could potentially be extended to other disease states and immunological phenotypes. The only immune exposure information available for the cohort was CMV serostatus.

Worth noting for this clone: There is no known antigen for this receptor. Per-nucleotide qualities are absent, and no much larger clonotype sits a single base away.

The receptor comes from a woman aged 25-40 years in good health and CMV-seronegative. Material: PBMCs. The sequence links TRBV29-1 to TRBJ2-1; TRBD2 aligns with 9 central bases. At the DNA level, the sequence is TGCAGCGTTGTAGGCCAGCGGGGGGTGGTAGGGAATGAGCAGTTCTTC. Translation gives CSVVGQRGVVGNEQFF.